This T cell receptor (beta chain) comes out of a study of T-cell memory formation after mild COVID-19. Study-level information: Largely, the TCR clusters proved donor specific.

TCRdb called the 5' RACE reads again in MiXCR, with one record for every CDR3 protein. The repertoire holds around 210,000 distinct CDR3 sequences, with just over 9.5% as singletons. Regarding the study as a whole: Clones contracting day 15 to 85 were balanced CD4/CD8; later expanders leaned CD4+. Contracting CD4+ clones sat mainly in CM and EM; CD8+ in EMRA.

The length of the CDR3 is 14 residues. V trimming: 6 bases; J trimming: 4 bases; junction bases outside the gene matches: 6. This clonotype came up many times. The antigen is undetermined. The chain recombines TRBV12-3 or TRBV12-4 with TRBJ1-3; 7 nucleotides agree with TRBD1. The specimen was PBMCs or a T cell subset sorted from them (not recorded which). This clonotype was obtained from a young man who had mild COVID-19 (a few samples of this study predate the infection). Cell type and time point are not known. In DNA, the CDR3 is TGTGCCAGCAGGGAGACAGGGTCGGGAAACACCATATATTTT. Its translation: CASRETGSGNTIYF.